Here is one TCR beta chain with its context. The antigen is undetermined. This entry is derived from a study of PD-1 blockade in classical Hodgkin lymphoma. The sample's time point: cycle 4 day 1 (C4D1), after 6 weeks of nivolumab. Each of the patients experienced relapse following autologous stem cell transplantation, and their brentuximab vedotin exposure differed. The study purified CD4+ T cells from thawed PBMCs using magnetic negative selection. Complete response, partial response or progressive disease was recorded as best response. From germline, CDR1 is DFQATT and CDR2 SNEGSKA (reference sequence). V was cut by 3 bases and J by 6 bases, with 8 bases left in between. This CDR3 has 11 amino acids. The repertoire was sequenced with immunoSEQ multiplex PCR; TCRdb's copy has only in-frame clones and lacks some. The table has 10,000 or so clones, 65% to 85% seen once. Notes on the study in general: Newly diagnosed patients reportedly had lower baseline TCR diversity than healthy donors.

The chain has TRBV20-1 and TRBJ1-2; maybe TRBD1 (5 bases). This sequence was found in a human donor with classical Hodgkin lymphoma. Sequenced material: CD4+ T cells from blood, taken before the fourth cycle of nivolumab. In nucleotides, the CDR3 is TGCAGTGCTAGGGGGGGGAATGGCTACACCTTC. Translated, it gives CSARGGNGYTF.